These 11 T cell receptor beta chains came from one sample sequenced in a study of blood T cell repertoires in COVID-19. The method was immunoSEQ multiplex PCR; TCRdb's version includes in-frame clones alone and lacks a portion of them. Among about 440,000 clones listed, roughly 89% were seen once. The specimen sequenced was peripheral blood. The receptors derive from a woman in her 30s with acute or convalescent COVID-19.

The J gene is TRBJ2-2, the V gene TRBV4-1; TRBD2 matches at 8 bases. V was pared by 2 bases and J by 7 bases, with 18 bases of the junction left unmatched. Germline-derived CDR1 and CDR2 are MGHRA and YSYEKL. The CDR3 is 19 amino acids. The CDR3 coding sequence is TGCGCCAGCAGCCAAATGCCTCCCGTCGGGGGGGGATTGAGCGGGGAGCTGTTTTTT. It is translated as CASSQMPPVGGGLSGELFF.

This clone has only one observation. This rearrangement joins TRBV6-5 to TRBJ2-2; weak D call: TRBD2 (5 bases). With 5 bases removed from V and 7 bases from J, the gap between germline ends came to 14 bases. Germline V lookup: CDR1 MNHEY, CDR2 SVGAGI. This CDR3 contains 14 residues. The CDR3: CASSTRTDGGELFF. The CDR3, as DNA: TGTGCCAGCAGTACGCGGACTGATGGCGGGGAGCTGTTTTTT.

The DNA of the CDR3 is TGCGCCAGCAGCCAAGATCCGGGGACTGACTATGGCTACACCTTC. The encoded protein is CASSQDPGTDYGYTF. This chain links TRBV4-1 with TRBJ1-2, with D tentatively TRBD1 (5 bases). The germline V gene has CDR1 MGHRA and CDR2 YSYEKL. The V gene lost 0 bases and the J gene lost 3 bases, with 11 bases spanning the gap. This CDR3 is 15 amino acids long.

The J gene is TRBJ2-3, the V gene TRBV19; maybe TRBD1 (6 bases). This CDR3 has 15 residues. Germline CDR1 reads LNHDA; CDR2 reads SQIVND (reference sequence). V lost 6 bases and J 0 bases, leaving 13 bases between the germline ends. CDR3 in DNA: TGTGCCAGTAGGAACTGGGACACTAGCACAGATACGCAGTATTTT. Translated: CASRNWDTSTDTQYF.

The CDR3 nucleotides read TGTGCCACCAGTCGGACAGGGGACACCGGGGAGCTGTTTTTT. Translated: CATSRTGDTGELFF. This sequence joins TRBV24-1 and TRBJ2-2; 9 nucleotides match TRBD1. CDR1 is KGHDR and CDR2 is SFDVKD in the germline V gene. V was clipped by 6 bases and J by 3 bases; unmatched bases: 1. There are 14 residues in the CDR3.

The chain recombines TRBV5-6 with TRBJ2-5; 8 bases align to TRBD1. CDR3 length: 17 amino acids. In germline, CDR1 is SGHDT, CDR2 YYEEEE. Unmatched junction bases numbered 12, after V lost 4 bases and J lost 1 base. In DNA form, the CDR3 reads TGTGCCAGCAGCACCCGGACAGGGCTTGGGCCCCAAGAGACCCAGTACTTC. Amino acid sequence: CASSTRTGLGPQETQYF. Looking up the rest from reference TRBV5-6 and TRBJ2-5 gives the full variable domain: DAGVTQSPTHLIKTRGQQVTLRCSPKSGHDTVSWYQQALGQGPQFIFQYYEEEERQRGNFPDRFSGHQFPNYSSELNVNALLLGDSALYLCASSTRTGLGPQETQYFGPGTRLLVL.

The V and J genes are TRBV9 and TRBJ1-4, with D possibly TRBD1 on 5 matching bases. Trimming left V 0 bases short and J 4 bases short, with 16 bases between. Germline loops: CDR1 SGDLS, CDR2 YYNGEE. The CDR3 runs to 17 residues. The CDR3 loop reads CASSVGPVWGDNEKLFF. DNA of the CDR3: TGTGCCAGCAGCGTAGGCCCTGTGTGGGGGGATAATGAAAAACTGTTTTTT.

A note on this clone: A read error may be the cause here, since a much bigger clone is one base away. The rearrangement uses TRBV5-4 and TRBJ1-3, with D unclear. The CDR3 contains 13 residues. V was trimmed by 4 bases and J by 4 bases, leaving 9 bases between them. Germline CDR1 reads SGHNT; CDR2 reads YYREEE (reference sequence). The CDR3 loop reads CASSPYSGNTIYF. The CDR3 DNA is TGTGCCAGCAGCCCCTACTCCGGAAACACCATATATTTT.

This chain joins TRBV6-4 and TRBJ2-3, with a tentative D call TRBD1 (5 bases). Trimming removed 5 bases from V and 1 base from J, with 16 bases in between. Germline V gene sequence: CDR1 MRHNA, CDR2 SNTAGT. CDR3 length: 16 residues. CDR3 sequence (DNA): TGTGCCAGCAGTCTAACAGGAGCCCCTGGCACAGATACGCAGTATTTT. It yields the protein CASSLTGAPGTDTQYF.

The chain links TRBV19 to TRBJ2-5, with 10 bases aligning to TRBD2. The CDR3 has 14 residues. V trimming: 7 bases; J trimming: 4 bases; junction bases outside the gene matches: 6. CDR1 LNHDA and CDR2 SQIVND come from the germline V gene (reference sequence). CDR3: CASKERGGTETQYF. In DNA form, the CDR3 reads TGTGCCAGTAAAGAGCGGGGGGGCACAGAGACCCAGTACTTC.

The chain joins TRBV7-8 to TRBJ2-3; TRBD2 is a possible D gene (6 bases). CDR3 size: 16 residues. V dropped 3 bases and J dropped 4 bases, with 17 bases sitting between them. In germline, CDR1 is SGHVS, CDR2 FQNEAQ. In DNA, the CDR3 is TGTGCCAGCAGCTTCTCGACTAGATTGGGTCCAGATACGCAGTATTTT. Its protein product is CASSFSTRLGPDTQYF.